Reported below is one T cell receptor beta chain. TCRdb keeps only in-frame clones here, not all; method: immunoSEQ multiplex PCR. The table lists about 45,000 clones, roughly 84% of them singletons, with about 2.6% in the top ten. This entry belongs to a study of T cell clones after liver transplantation. Turning to the study itself: Until 12-24 months post-transplant, subjects got standard immunosuppression and no induction.

The ends were cut back, 5 bases at V and 6 bases at J, with 17 bases in the middle. Germline V CDR1 and CDR2: LNHDA, SQIVND (reference sequence). The CDR3 has 14 residues. This TCR derives from a human patient who received a liver transplant. The graft donor may be the source of some T cells. This chain connects TRBV19 to TRBJ2-7; D is unresolved. This specimen consisted of CD4+ T cells from blood, obtained 24 months after liver transplant. CDR3 bases: TGTGCCAGTAGTTACAGTCCCTTCCCGACCGAGCAGTACTTC. This codes for CASSYSPFPTEQYF.